Presented here are 5 T cell receptor beta chains from one specimen sequenced in a study of cytomegalovirus exposure and HLA in healthy donors. The study ran its PCR with 60 Vbeta and 13 Jbeta primers. Sequencing used immunoSEQ multiplex PCR; TCRdb keeps in-frame clones, though not all of them. Of around 130,000 clones detected, about two thirds appear once; the ten largest clones hold 5.5% to 8.5%. Material: PBMCs. The source is a man aged 40-49 years in good health and CMV-seropositive.

This clone was recorded a few times. This chain uses TRBV5-1 with TRBJ1-4; 8 nucleotides match TRBD1. The germline V gene has CDR1 SGHRS and CDR2 YFSETQ. This CDR3 comprises 14 residues. The junction had 0 bases not matched to a gene; V was cut back by 0 bases and J by 5 bases. The CDR3 DNA reads TGCGCCAGCAGCTTGGGGACAGGGAATGAAAAACTGTTTTTT. Amino acids: CASSLGTGNEKLFF.

The V and J genes are TRBV7-2 and TRBJ2-7; 9 bases match TRBD1. This CDR3 region has 15 residues. Germline CDR1 reads SGHTA; CDR2 reads FQGNSA. The J segment lost 2 bases and the V segment lost 4 bases, leaving 6 bases of the junction unmatched. CDR3 in amino acids: CASSSDRGRAYEQYF. As DNA, the CDR3 is TGTGCCAGCAGCTCGGACAGGGGCCGTGCCTACGAGCAGTACTTC. Variable domain in full (rest from reference TRBV7-2 and TRBJ2-7): GAGVSQSPSNKVTEKGKDVELRCDPISGHTALYWYRQSLGQGLEFLIYFQGNSAPDKSGLPSDRFSAERTGGSVSTLTIQRTQQEDSAVYLCASSSDRGRAYEQYFGPGTRLTVT.

This clone has a handful of counts. J is TRBJ2-3 and V is TRBV5-5, with 8 bases lining up with TRBD1. This CDR3 is 14 amino acids long. Germline trimming cut 4 bases from V and 2 bases from J; bases unmatched to any gene: 3. In germline, CDR1 is SGHKS, CDR2 YYEKEE (reference sequence). The CDR3 nucleotides read TGTGCCAGCAGCCCGGGACAGGACACAGATACGCAGTATTTT. Protein: CASSPGQDTDTQYF.

With respect to this clone: One end of the junction varies from germline; a read error may be responsible. The V call is TRBV7-9, the J call TRBJ1-6; tentative D call: TRBD1 (5 bases). The CDR3 extends over 16 amino acids. CDR1 is SEHNR and CDR2 is FQNEAQ in the germline V gene (reference sequence). CDR3 loop: CSSSLGQGTTNSPLHF. As DNA, the CDR3 is TGTTCCAGCAGCTTAGGGCAGGGCACTACCAATTCACCCCTCCACTTT.

The CDR3 loop reads CASSSYRGGEQYF. DNA for the CDR3: TGTGCCAGCAGCTCTTACAGGGGGGGCGAGCAGTACTTC. The chain carries TRBV5-6 and TRBJ2-7, with D maybe TRBD1 (8 bases). The CDR3 is made up of 13 amino acids. Trimming removed 3 bases at V and 6 bases at J, with 13 bases between. The V gene's germline CDR1 is SGHDT and CDR2 YYEEEE.